This T cell receptor (beta chain) was identified in a study of early T cells in non-severe SARS-CoV-2 infection (dated by TCRdb to the early 2020s). Context from the whole study: TCR sequencing used bulk RNA from unsorted whole blood, so alpha and beta chains could not be paired. What the study reported, not specific to this receptor: VDJdb matching was skewed toward anti-spike CD8 responses and likely underestimated virus-specific expansions by missing private and CD4 specificities.

Set within a cohort of healthcare workers in London, UK, this nested case-control study involved weekly PCR testing of nasopharyngeal swabs along with blood sampling. Healthcare workers were recruited between 23 and 31 March 2020, during the week of the UK lockdown, and were followed weekly for up to roughly 15 weeks. The CDR3 measures 19 amino acids from cysteine to phenylalanine. The entry retains the CDR3 DNA only, 57 bases that are in frame from base 1. Relative to germline, V is missing 2 bases and J is missing 1 base, with 10 bases of the junction outside any gene match. The library was obtained by 5' RACE. The sequencing machine was a NextSeq 500. In the TCR library protocol, unique molecular identifiers were attached to individual cDNA molecules to correct for PCR bias and sequencing error. Both TCR alpha and beta chains were sequenced, and tight co-correlation was observed between alpha and beta sequence abundances in each sample. The published analysis was carried out like this. V gene, J gene and CDR3 annotation of TCR sequences was performed with Decombinator V4. Expanded TCRs were defined as changing significantly between any two time points under a Poisson model with p below 0.0001. TCR abundances were normalised to the total number of TCRs sequenced in each sample and reported as counts per million. MAIT TCRs were defined by TRAV1-2 paired with TRAJ12, TRAJ20 or TRAJ33, and iNKT TCRs by TRAV10 paired with TRAJ18. VDJdb, accessed on 1 November 2021, was searched for TCRs annotated for CMV, EBV and SARS-CoV-2, and TCRs annotated for more than one antigen were excluded. TCRdb trimmed public reads at Q25 via fastp, called clones via MiXCR and kept in-frame beta chains. Merged by CDR3 protein, the rows form single entries marked with the most common genes and DNA. The V and J calls shown here were made by TCRdb, not taken from the authors' results. The sample table shows 75,000 to 80,000 distinct CDR3 sequences, and around 11% are seen once. More than 10% of the sample rests with the top ten.

Ten or more counts support this clonotype. Its antigen has not been determined. The sample holds no much larger clone one base away, and base qualities are not on file. The chain joins TRBV12-3 or TRBV12-4 to TRBJ2-6, with TRBD1 matching 8 junction bases. The receptor's source is an adult who was a healthcare worker with PCR-confirmed SARS-CoV-2 infection or an uninfected control (not recorded which). Sequences were derived from whole blood, sampled at baseline. The DNA is TGTGCCAGCAGTTTAAGGAGAGGGCAGGGGGCGTCTGGGGCCAACGTCCTGACTTTC. This sequence encodes CASSLRRGQGASGANVLTF.